This TCR beta chain was sequenced during a study of T cell responses to AZD1222 COVID-19 vaccine. Method: immunoSEQ multiplex PCR; TCRdb's copy keeps in-frame clones and lacks some. The table lists fewer than 150,000 clones, about nine tenths of them singletons. This clone was seen just once. The germline V gene encodes CDR1 SGHNT and CDR2 YYREEE (reference sequence). Deletions cut 3 bases from V and 6 bases from J, with 7 bases between. The CDR3 extends over 12 amino acids. This receptor was taken from an adult in good health. This chain uses TRBV5-4 with TRBJ1-3; no firm D call. The input for sequencing was peripheral blood, taken on day 0 of AZD1222 vaccination. CDR3 region: CASSWDENTIYF. The DNA of the CDR3 is TGTGCCAGCAGCTGGGATGAAAACACCATATATTTT.